This passage covers 28 T cell receptor beta chains from one sample sequenced in a study of T cell repertoires in cytomegalovirus infection. TCRdb re-derived calls from the reads in MiXCR, one entry per CDR3 protein. The sample carries 200,000 to 300,000 distinct CDR3 sequences, around 13% recorded once. Sequenced input: PBMCs. The receptors here all came from a human donor in good health (CMV status not recorded). Some clones in this sample may be carry-over from other donors' samples.

This clonotype was seen more than once but under ten times. The CDR3 nucleotides are TGCAGCGTTGAAGAGGTGAAGGGTGGTACGCAGTATTTT. The encoded protein is CSVEEVKGGTQYF. The rearrangement joins TRBV29-1 to TRBJ2-3; D unresolved. Germline assignment: CDR1 SQVTM and CDR2 ANQGSEA. The CDR3 runs to 13 residues. V was clipped by 0 bases and J by 8 bases, with 12 bases between them.

This rearrangement joins TRBV3-1 to TRBJ2-2, with 11 bases identical to TRBD2. This CDR3 has 17 amino acids. V trimming: 11 bases; J trimming: 5 bases; junction bases outside the gene matches: 16. The germline CDR1 and CDR2 sequences are LGHDT and YNNKEL (reference sequence). This chain's CDR3 is CACGGTGTSGATGELFF. Written as DNA, the CDR3 is TGTGCCTGCGGGGGCACAGGGACTAGCGGAGCTACCGGGGAGCTGTTTTTT.

This clonotype was detected once. A clone one base away is much larger, so this may be a read error. The CDR3 protein is CASGQDMTGKLLNSPLHF. CDR3 bases: TGCGCCAGCGGCCAAGATATGACGGGAAAGCTCCTTAATTCACCCCTCCACTTT. This rearrangement joins TRBV4-1 to TRBJ1-6; D gene ambiguous. This CDR3 contains 18 residues. The germline V gene has CDR1 MGHRA and CDR2 YSYEKL.

This chain uses TRBV5-1 with TRBJ2-2; TRBD2 matches 7 bases. Germline V CDR1 and CDR2: SGHRS, YFSETQ. Trimming removed 1 base from V and 7 bases from J; junction bases left unmatched: 7. The CDR3 spans 15 residues. CDR3 in amino acids: CASSLPSGDVGELFF. CDR3 nucleotide sequence: TGCGCCAGCAGCTTGCCGAGCGGGGATGTCGGGGAGCTGTTTTTT.

The J gene is TRBJ2-1, the V gene TRBV9; 10 bases match TRBD2. CDR1 is SGDLS and CDR2 is YYNGEE in the germline V gene. After removal of 3 bases from V and 9 bases from J, the junction contained 9 bases not matched to a gene. This CDR3 has 15 amino acids. The CDR3 DNA is TGTGCCAGCAGCGCATCTAGCGGGAGCCAGGGTGAGCAGTTCTTC. As protein: CASSASSGSQGEQFF.

This clonotype showed up just a few times. V and J are TRBV19 and TRBJ2-3; D perhaps matches TRBD2 (6 bases). The CDR3 contains 16 residues. V gave up 5 bases and J gave up 2 bases, with 17 bases separating them. Germline CDR1 LNHDA, CDR2 SQIVND (reference sequence). DNA for the CDR3: TGTGCCAGTAGTTCAAAGACTGGGGGACTCACAGATACGCAGTATTTT. As protein: CASSSKTGGLTDTQYF.

In its sample, this clonotype was seen a few times. The V and J genes are TRBV6-5 and TRBJ2-7, with no clear D. V lost 6 bases and J 6 bases, leaving 9 bases between the germline ends. The CDR3 runs 11 residues. The V gene's germline CDR1 is MNHEY and CDR2 SVGAGI. The CDR3, as DNA: TGTGCCAGCAGACAGTCGGCCGAGCAGTACTTC. Its protein product is CASRQSAEQYF.

This chain connects TRBV28 to TRBJ2-7; 7 nucleotides line up with TRBD2. Germline V gene lookup returns CDR1 MDHEN and CDR2 SYDVKM. This CDR3 region has 13 residues. The trim removed 4 bases at V and 6 bases at J, leaving 6 bases unmatched. The CDR3 spells CASSYAGVSEQYF. The CDR3 DNA is TGTGCCAGCAGTTATGCGGGAGTCTCCGAGCAGTACTTC.

The sample holds a few counts of this clonotype. This sequence joins TRBV20-1 and TRBJ1-5; D uncertain. The CDR3 runs 12 residues. The V end was cut by 3 bases, the J end by 3 bases, with 6 bases between. The germline V gene has CDR1 DFQATT and CDR2 SNEGSKA (reference sequence). The CDR3 sequence is CSARGPNQPQHF. CDR3 in DNA: TGCAGTGCTAGGGGTCCCAATCAGCCCCAGCATTTT.

This clonotype came up many times. The V gene is TRBV7-2, the J gene TRBJ2-7; the match to TRBD2 covers 12 bases. The germline V gene has CDR1 SGHTA and CDR2 FQGNSA. After removal of 4 bases from V and 6 bases from J, the junction contained 19 bases not matched to a gene. CDR3 length: 19 amino acids. CDR3: CASSSPRLAGVTHPFEQYF. Here the CDR3 DNA reads TGTGCCAGCAGCTCCCCCCGACTAGCGGGAGTCACCCATCCTTTCGAGCAGTACTTC.

This clonotype was recorded at least ten times. This rearrangement joins TRBV7-3 to TRBJ1-2; 9 bases align to TRBD1. The CDR3 runs to 16 residues. Germline CDR1 reads SGHTA; CDR2 reads FQGTGA. Trimming cost V 0 bases and J 4 bases; bases outside gene matches: 6. Here the CDR3 DNA reads TGTGCCAGCAGCTTAACGCCAGACAGGGGGGGCTATGGCTACACCTTC. Its translation is CASSLTPDRGGYGYTF.

The table lists this clonotype with a few counts. V and J are TRBV29-1 and TRBJ1-2; 7 bases are shared with TRBD1. The junction had 6 bases not matched to a gene; V was cut back by 4 bases and J by 7 bases. The CDR3 has 12 residues. Per germline, CDR1 SQVTM and CDR2 ANQGSEA. CDR3 sequence: CSVGTGVIGYTF. Written as DNA, the CDR3 is TGCAGCGTTGGTACAGGGGTGATTGGCTACACCTTC.

This clonotype was recorded many times. The chain has TRBV18 and TRBJ1-5, with D uncertain. The germline V gene has CDR1 KGHSH and CDR2 LQKENI. V was cut by 2 bases and J by 0 bases, with 2 bases left in between. The CDR3 consists of 13 residues. The CDR3 spells CASSPDSNQPQHF. The CDR3 DNA sequence: TGTGCCAGCTCACCAGATAGCAATCAGCCCCAGCATTTT.

At least ten counts were recorded for this clonotype. J is TRBJ2-5 and V is TRBV7-6; 12 nucleotides agree with TRBD1. The CDR3 length is 16 residues. V was clipped by 4 bases and J by 3 bases; unmatched bases: 6. CDR1 is SGHVS, CDR2 FNYEAQ, per germline. The CDR3 region is CASSSGQGAGEETQYF. In DNA, the CDR3 is TGTGCCAGCAGCTCGGGACAGGGGGCCGGGGAAGAGACCCAGTACTTC.

A few counts support this clonotype. Here the CDR3 reads CASGTSQADTQYF. The CDR3 DNA reads as TGCGCCAGCGGGACTAGCCAGGCAGATACGCAGTATTTT. The chain couples TRBV4-1 to TRBJ2-3, with TRBD2 matching over 9 bases. The junction had 4 bases not matched to a gene; V was cut back by 8 bases and J by 4 bases. Germline V gene lookup returns CDR1 MGHRA and CDR2 YSYEKL. This CDR3 contains 13 residues.

This clonotype was recorded a few times. The J gene is TRBJ2-7, the V gene TRBV5-1, with TRBD1 identical over 9 bases. Germline CDR1 reads SGHRS; CDR2 reads YFSETQ. J gave up 5 bases and V 4 bases, and 10 bases lay outside the gene matches. The CDR3 is 15 residues long. CDR3 in amino acids: CASSPQSRTGDEQYF. The DNA of the CDR3 is TGCGCCAGCAGCCCTCAATCCCGGACAGGGGACGAGCAGTACTTC.

V gene TRBV19 combines with J gene TRBJ2-3; 9 bases fit TRBD1. Trimming cost V 9 bases and J 3 bases; bases outside gene matches: 19. From germline, CDR1 is LNHDA and CDR2 SQIVND (reference sequence). The CDR3 extends over 18 amino acids. The CDR3 coding sequence is TGTGCCAGCCAAAACCTGACAGGGGGGATGAGGAGGACAGATACGCAGTATTTT. Encoded protein: CASQNLTGGMRRTDTQYF.

This clonotype was seen ten or more times. This rearrangement joins TRBV7-2 to TRBJ1-2; no definite D call. The CDR3 runs 14 residues. Germline values: CDR1 SGHTA, CDR2 FQGNSA. Trimming took off 1 base at V and 3 bases at J, with 9 bases between the two ends. The CDR3 DNA follows: TGTGCCAGCAGCTTAGGCCCCGGGTACTATGGCTACACCTTC. Its protein product is CASSLGPGYYGYTF. The entire variable domain, with the rest obtained from reference TRBV7-2 and TRBJ1-2, is as follows: GAGVSQSPSNKVTEKGKDVELRCDPISGHTALYWYRQSLGQGLEFLIYFQGNSAPDKSGLPSDRFSAERTGGSVSTLTIQRTQQEDSAVYLCASSLGPGYYGYTFGSGTRLTVV.

This clonotype was counted at least ten times. The chain joins TRBV7-9 to TRBJ2-2; a weak D match, TRBD2 (5 bases). The germline V and J ends were trimmed by 7 bases and 5 bases, with 23 bases remaining between them. The CDR3 is 17 residues long. Germline-derived CDR1 and CDR2 are SEHNR and FQNEAQ (reference sequence). The CDR3 nucleotides read TGTGCCAGCAACGCCCTAGGAGTCGGGGATAAGACCGGGGAGCTGTTTTTT. Its protein product is CASNALGVGDKTGELFF.

This clonotype was seen many times. The V call is TRBV7-2, the J call TRBJ1-5, with 9 bases lining up with TRBD1. The CDR3 contains 15 residues. CDR1 SGHTA and CDR2 FQGNSA come from the germline V gene. V lost 4 bases, J lost 6 bases, and 7 bases stayed unmatched. The CDR3 loop is CASSSTTGGVQPQHF. For the CDR3, the DNA is TGTGCCAGCAGCTCAACCACAGGGGGCGTTCAGCCCCAGCATTTT.

This clonotype was detected a few times. V and J are TRBV11-2 and TRBJ1-1; no reliable D call. Trimming took off 10 bases at V and 0 bases at J, with 12 bases between the two ends. CDR1 is SGHAT and CDR2 is FQNNGV in the germline V gene. This CDR3 region has 13 residues. CDR3 region: CATLQAMNTEAFF. The CDR3 region has the DNA TGTGCCACCCTCCAGGCGATGAACACTGAAGCTTTCTTT.

In DNA, the CDR3 is TGTGCCAGTAGTGTTCAGGGTCGCAATCAGCCCCAGCATTTT. Translation: CASSVQGRNQPQHF. V and J are TRBV19 and TRBJ1-5; tentatively, D is TRBD1 (5 bases). The germline V gene has CDR1 LNHDA and CDR2 SQIVND (reference sequence). This CDR3 has 14 amino acids. Trimming removed 5 bases at V and 2 bases at J, with 10 bases between. Combining the CDR3 with reference TRBV19 and TRBJ1-5 gives the whole variable domain DGGITQSPKYLFRKEGQNVTLSCEQNLNHDAMYWYRQDPGQGLRLIYYSQIVNDFQKGDIAEGYSVSREKKESFPLTVTSAQKNPTAFYLCASSVQGRNQPQHFGDGTRLSIL.

In this sample, this clonotype turned up a few times. J is TRBJ2-7 and V is TRBV28, with D possibly TRBD2 on 5 matching bases. V dropped 3 bases and J dropped 6 bases, with 9 bases sitting between them. This CDR3 contains 12 residues. The germline V gene has CDR1 MDHEN and CDR2 SYDVKM. The CDR3 protein is CASSFLGLEQYF. The CDR3 DNA reads TGTGCCAGCAGTTTCCTAGGACTCGAGCAGTACTTC.

This clonotype was counted a few times. The chain joins TRBV2 to TRBJ2-1; no definite D call. This CDR3 has 18 residues. Germline assignment: CDR1 SNHLY and CDR2 FYNNEI. V lost 6 bases and J lost 4, with 25 bases in between. Here the CDR3 reads CASSIPSGGYTAYNEQFF. CDR3 in DNA: TGTGCCAGCAGCATTCCTTCGGGTGGCTACACGGCATACAATGAGCAGTTCTTC.

This clonotype was recorded at least ten times. The rearrangement joins TRBV12-3 or TRBV12-4 to TRBJ1-1, with D tentatively TRBD1 (5 bases). The CDR3 sequence is 13 residues long. V lost 7 bases to trimming and J lost 0 bases, with 9 bases between them. The chain's CDR3 is CASTQTVNTEAFF. CDR3 DNA sequence: TGTGCCAGCACTCAGACAGTGAACACTGAAGCTTTCTTT.

The J gene is TRBJ1-1, the V gene TRBV18; D ambiguous. Germline V gene sequence: CDR1 KGHSH, CDR2 LQKENI. The CDR3 contains 13 residues. The V end lost 2 bases, the J end lost 2 bases, and 6 bases lay between the germline ends. This CDR3 is CASSPISNTEAFF. The DNA of the CDR3 is TGTGCCAGCTCACCAATAAGTAACACTGAAGCTTTCTTT.

This clonotype was detected a few times. This sequence may be a read error, since a much larger clone differs from it by one base. The rearrangement joins TRBV12-3 or TRBV12-4 to TRBJ1-1, with a tentative D call TRBD1 (6 bases). The CDR3 runs to 14 residues. V lost 6 bases and J 1 base, leaving 12 bases between the germline ends. DNA for the CDR3: TGTGCCAGCAGCCCAGGACAGTCGAACACTGAAGCTTTCTTT. Translating it yields CASSPGQSNTEAFF.

This clonotype was recorded many times. This chain joins TRBV6-2 or TRBV6-3 and TRBJ2-3, with TRBD1 as a possible D gene (5 bases). Germline assignment: CDR1 MNHEY and CDR2 SVGEGT. Trimming took 2 bases from V and 6 from J, leaving 12 bases between them. The CDR3 covers 14 residues. CDR3 nucleotides: TGTGCCAGCAGTTACAGGGGCTCTTCCGATACGCAGTATTTT. Its translation is CASSYRGSSDTQYF.